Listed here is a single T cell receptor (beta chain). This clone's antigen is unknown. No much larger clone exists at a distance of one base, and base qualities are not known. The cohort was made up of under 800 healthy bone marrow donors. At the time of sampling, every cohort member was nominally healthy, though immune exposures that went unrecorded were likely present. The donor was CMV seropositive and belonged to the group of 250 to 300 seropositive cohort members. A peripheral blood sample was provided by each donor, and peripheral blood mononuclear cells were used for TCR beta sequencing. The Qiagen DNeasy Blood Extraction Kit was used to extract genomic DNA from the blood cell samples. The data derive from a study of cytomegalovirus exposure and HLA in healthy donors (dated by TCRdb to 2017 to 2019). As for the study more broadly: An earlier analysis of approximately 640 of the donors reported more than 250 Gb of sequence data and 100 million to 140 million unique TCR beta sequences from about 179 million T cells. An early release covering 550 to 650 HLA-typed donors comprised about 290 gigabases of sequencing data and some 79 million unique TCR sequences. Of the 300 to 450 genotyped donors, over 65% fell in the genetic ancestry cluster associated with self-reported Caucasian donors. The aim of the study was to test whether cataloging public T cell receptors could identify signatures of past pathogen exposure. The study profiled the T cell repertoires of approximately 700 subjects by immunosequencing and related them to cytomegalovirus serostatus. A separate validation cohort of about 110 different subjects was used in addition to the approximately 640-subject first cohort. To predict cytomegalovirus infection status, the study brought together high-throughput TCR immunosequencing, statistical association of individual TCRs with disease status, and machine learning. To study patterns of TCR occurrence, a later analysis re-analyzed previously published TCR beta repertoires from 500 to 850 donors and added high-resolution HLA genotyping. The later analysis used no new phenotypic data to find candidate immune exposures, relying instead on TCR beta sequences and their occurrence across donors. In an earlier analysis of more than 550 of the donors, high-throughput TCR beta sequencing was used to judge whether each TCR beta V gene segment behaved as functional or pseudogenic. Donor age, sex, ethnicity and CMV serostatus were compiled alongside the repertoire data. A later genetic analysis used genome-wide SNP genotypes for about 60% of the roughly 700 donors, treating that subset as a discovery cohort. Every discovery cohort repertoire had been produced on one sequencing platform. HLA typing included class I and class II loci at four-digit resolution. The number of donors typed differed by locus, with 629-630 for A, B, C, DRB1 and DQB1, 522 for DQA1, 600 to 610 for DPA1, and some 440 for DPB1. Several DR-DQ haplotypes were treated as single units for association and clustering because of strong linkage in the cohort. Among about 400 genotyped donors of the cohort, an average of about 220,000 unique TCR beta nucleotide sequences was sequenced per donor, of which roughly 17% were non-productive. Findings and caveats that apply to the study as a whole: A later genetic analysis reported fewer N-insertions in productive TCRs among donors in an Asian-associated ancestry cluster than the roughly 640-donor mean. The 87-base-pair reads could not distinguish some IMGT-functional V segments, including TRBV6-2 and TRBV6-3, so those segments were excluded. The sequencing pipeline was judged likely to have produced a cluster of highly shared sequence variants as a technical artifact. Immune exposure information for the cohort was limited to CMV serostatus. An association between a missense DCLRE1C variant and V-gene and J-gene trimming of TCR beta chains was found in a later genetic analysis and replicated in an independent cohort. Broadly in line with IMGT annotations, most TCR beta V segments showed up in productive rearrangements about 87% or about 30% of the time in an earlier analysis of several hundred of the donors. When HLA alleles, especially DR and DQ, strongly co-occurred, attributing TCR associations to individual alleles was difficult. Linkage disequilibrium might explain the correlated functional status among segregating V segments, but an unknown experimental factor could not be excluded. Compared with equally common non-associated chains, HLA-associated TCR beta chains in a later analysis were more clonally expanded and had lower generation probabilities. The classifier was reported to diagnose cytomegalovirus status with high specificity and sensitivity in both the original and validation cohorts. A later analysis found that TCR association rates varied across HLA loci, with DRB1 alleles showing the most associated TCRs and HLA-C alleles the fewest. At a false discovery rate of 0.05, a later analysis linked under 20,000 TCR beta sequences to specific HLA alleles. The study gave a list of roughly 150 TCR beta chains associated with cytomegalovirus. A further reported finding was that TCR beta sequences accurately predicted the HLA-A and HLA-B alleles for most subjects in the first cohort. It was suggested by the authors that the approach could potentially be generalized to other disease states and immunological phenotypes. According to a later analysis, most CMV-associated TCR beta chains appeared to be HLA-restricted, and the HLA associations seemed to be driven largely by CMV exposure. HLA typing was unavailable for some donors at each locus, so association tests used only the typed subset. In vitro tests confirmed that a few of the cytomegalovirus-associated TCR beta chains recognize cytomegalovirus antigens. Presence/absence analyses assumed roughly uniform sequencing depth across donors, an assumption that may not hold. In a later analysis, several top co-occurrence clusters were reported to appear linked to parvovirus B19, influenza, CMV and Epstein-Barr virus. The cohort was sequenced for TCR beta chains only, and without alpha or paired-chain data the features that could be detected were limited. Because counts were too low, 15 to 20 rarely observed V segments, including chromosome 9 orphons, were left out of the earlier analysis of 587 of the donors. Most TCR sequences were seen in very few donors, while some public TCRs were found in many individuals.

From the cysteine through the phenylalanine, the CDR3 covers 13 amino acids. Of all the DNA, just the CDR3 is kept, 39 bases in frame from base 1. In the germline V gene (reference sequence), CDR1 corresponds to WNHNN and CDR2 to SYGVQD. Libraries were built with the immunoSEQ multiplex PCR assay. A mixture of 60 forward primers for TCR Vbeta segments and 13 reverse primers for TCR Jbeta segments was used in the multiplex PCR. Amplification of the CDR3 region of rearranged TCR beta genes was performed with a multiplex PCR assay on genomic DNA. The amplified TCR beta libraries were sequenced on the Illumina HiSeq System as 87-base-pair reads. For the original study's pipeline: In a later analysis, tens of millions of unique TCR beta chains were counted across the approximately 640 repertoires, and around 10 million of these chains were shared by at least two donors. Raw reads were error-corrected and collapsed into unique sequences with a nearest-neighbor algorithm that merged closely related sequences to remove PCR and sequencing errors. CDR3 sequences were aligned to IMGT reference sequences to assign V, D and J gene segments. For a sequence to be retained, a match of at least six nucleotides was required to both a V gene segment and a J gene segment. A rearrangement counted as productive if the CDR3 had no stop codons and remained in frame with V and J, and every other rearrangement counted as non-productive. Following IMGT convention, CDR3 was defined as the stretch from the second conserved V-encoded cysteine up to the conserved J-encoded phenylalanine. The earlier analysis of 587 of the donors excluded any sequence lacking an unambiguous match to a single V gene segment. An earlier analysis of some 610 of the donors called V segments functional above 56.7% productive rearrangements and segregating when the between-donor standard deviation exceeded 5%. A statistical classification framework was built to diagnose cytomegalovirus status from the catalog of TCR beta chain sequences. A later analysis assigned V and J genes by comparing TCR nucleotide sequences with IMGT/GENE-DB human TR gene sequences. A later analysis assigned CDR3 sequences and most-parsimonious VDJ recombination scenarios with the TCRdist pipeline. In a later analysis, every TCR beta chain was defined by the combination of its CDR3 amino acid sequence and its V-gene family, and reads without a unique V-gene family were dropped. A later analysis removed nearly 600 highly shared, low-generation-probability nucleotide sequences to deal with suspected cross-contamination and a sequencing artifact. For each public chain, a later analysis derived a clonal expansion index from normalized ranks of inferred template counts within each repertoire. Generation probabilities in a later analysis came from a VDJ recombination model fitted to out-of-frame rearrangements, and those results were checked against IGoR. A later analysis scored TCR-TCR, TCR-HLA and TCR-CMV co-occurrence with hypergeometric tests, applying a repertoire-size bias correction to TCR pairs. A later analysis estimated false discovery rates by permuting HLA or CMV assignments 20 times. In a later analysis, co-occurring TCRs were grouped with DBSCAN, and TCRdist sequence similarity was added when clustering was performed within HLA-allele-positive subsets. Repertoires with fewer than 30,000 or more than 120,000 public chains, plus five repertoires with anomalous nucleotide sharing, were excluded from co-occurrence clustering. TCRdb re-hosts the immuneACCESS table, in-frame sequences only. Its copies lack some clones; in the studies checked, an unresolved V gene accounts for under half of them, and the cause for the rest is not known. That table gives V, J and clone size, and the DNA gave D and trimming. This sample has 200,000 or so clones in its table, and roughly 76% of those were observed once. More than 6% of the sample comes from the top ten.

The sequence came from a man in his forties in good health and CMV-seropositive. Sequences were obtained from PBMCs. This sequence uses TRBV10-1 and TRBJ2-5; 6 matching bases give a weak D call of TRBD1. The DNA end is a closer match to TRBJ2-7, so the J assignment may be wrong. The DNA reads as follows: TGCGCCAGCAGTGACAGGCAGGGGTACGAGCAGTACTTC. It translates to CASSDRQGYEQYF.